These T cell receptor beta chains were read from a single sample in a study of cytomegalovirus exposure and HLA in healthy donors. TCRdb's copy holds only in-frame clones and misses some; the assay was immunoSEQ multiplex PCR. Of about 190,000 clones in the sample, roughly 77% were seen once. The source material was PBMCs. The receptor source for this set is a man younger than 45 in good health and CMV-seropositive. CDR3s include the opening cysteine and the closing phenylalanine or tryptophan. D genes are given only for firm matches. Only part of the rows carry a size: once, few, many, or a class if the clone is expanded.

>TRBD2|TRBV19|TRBJ2-3|.
TGTGCCAGTAGTATACGGCTAGCGGGCACAGATACGCAGTATTTT
CASSIRLAGTDTQYF
>.|TRBV2|TRBJ2-7|.
TGTGCCAGCCGGGAACGGGCCTACGAGCAGTACTTC
CASRERAYEQYF
>TRBD1|TRBV7-9|TRBJ2-1|.
TGTGCCAGCAGCACGGGACAGGGGGGACTATATGAGCAGTTCTTC
CASSTGQGGLYEQFF
>TRBD1|TRBV6-6|TRBJ1-2|.
TGTGCCAGCACGTTAAGTAGGACAGGGGGACACGGCTACACCTTC
CASTLSRTGGHGYTF
>TRBD2|TRBV4-3|TRBJ2-2|.
TGCGCCAGCAGCGAAACTAGCGGGAGCGGATTTCGCACCGGGGAGCTGTTTTTT
CASSETSGSGFRTGELFF
>.|TRBV11-2|TRBJ1-2|.
TGTGCCAGCAGCTTTATGAGGACAGCCCCTCGATCGAACTATGGCTACACCTTC
CASSFMRTAPRSNYGYTF
>TRBD1|TRBV6-5|TRBJ2-7|few
TGTGCCAGCAGACTGGGACAGGGGGTTTACGAGCAGTACTTC
CASRLGQGVYEQYF
>.|TRBV5-1|TRBJ1-4|few
TGCGCCAGCAGCCCCTGGACAGACGATGAAAAACTGTTTTTT
CASSPWTDDEKLFF
>.|TRBV30|TRBJ2-4|.
TGTGCCTGGAGGCGAACAGGTAGCCAAAACATTCAGTACTTC
CAWRRTGSQNIQYF
>.|TRBV18|TRBJ2-7|few
TGTGCCAGCTCACGTCCTAGCGTCTACGAGCAGTACTTC
CASSRPSVYEQYF
>TRBD1|TRBV2|TRBJ2-5|.
TGTGCCAGCGTCGACAGGGCGAAAGAGACCCAGTACTTC
CASVDRAKETQYF
>.|TRBV5-4|TRBJ1-2|few
TGTGCCAGCAGCTTGGGAGGGAACTATGGCTACACCTTC
CASSLGGNYGYTF
>TRBD2|TRBV11-2|TRBJ2-3|few
TGTGCCAGCAGCTTCACTAGCGGGTTCACAGATACGCAGTATTTT
CASSFTSGFTDTQYF